The rows below give T cell receptor beta chains drawn from one sample of a study of shared clonotypes between healthy human individuals. Clones were read by immunoSEQ multiplex PCR, and TCRdb kept only the in-frame ones, dropping some. This sample has 650,000 to 800,000 clones; 55% to 75% occur once, and the top ten carry less than 2%. The sample taken for sequencing was memory CD4+ T cells sorted from blood. These TCRs come from a woman under 40 in good health. Each CDR3 is given with its conserved first and last residue. Each record gives: CDR3 protein, CDR3 DNA, D gene, J gene, CDR3 length, clone size, V gene. A D gene is named only where the DNA matches it firmly. Rows may omit the clone size; those that give it use once, few, many or a size class.

CASRGAGGDQPQHF | TGTGCCAGCAGGGGGGCAGGGGGAGATCAGCCCCAGCATTTT | TRBD1 | TRBJ1-5 | 14 | NA | TRBV7-9
CAISESLGTNGGAIQYF | TGTGCCATCAGTGAGTCCCTCGGAACAAACGGGGGAGCCATTCAGTACTTC | NA | TRBJ2-4 | 17 | NA | TRBV10-3
CASSTGQGPQETQYF | TGTGCCAGCAGCACCGGACAGGGGCCACAAGAGACCCAGTACTTC | TRBD1 | TRBJ2-5 | 15 | NA | TRBV14
CAISGGGKDQPQHF | TGTGCCATCAGTGGAGGGGGTAAGGATCAGCCCCAGCATTTT | NA | TRBJ1-5 | 14 | NA | TRBV10-3
CASSIGGRAQPQHF | TGTGCCAGTAGTATAGGCGGCAGGGCCCAGCCCCAGCATTTT | NA | TRBJ1-5 | 14 | few | TRBV19
CASSQHTDTQYF | TGTGCCAGCAGCCAACACACAGATACGCAGTATTTT | NA | TRBJ2-3 | 12 | NA | TRBV11-2
CSVAFLGGEQFF | TGCAGCGTTGCCTTTTTAGGCGGTGAGCAGTTCTTC | NA | TRBJ2-1 | 12 | NA | TRBV29-1
CASSQDRVVLNQPQHF | TGCGCCAGCAGCCAAGATCGGGTAGTCCTCAATCAGCCCCAGCATTTT | NA | TRBJ1-5 | 16 | NA | TRBV4-1
CASRLAGGSYEQYF | TGTGCCAGCAGGCTAGCGGGAGGGTCCTACGAGCAGTACTTC | TRBD2 | TRBJ2-7 | 14 | few | TRBV2
CASNPRGPGFEQYF | TGTGCCAGCAATCCAAGGGGCCCGGGATTCGAGCAGTACTTC | NA | TRBJ2-7 | 14 | NA | TRBV27
CASSLGDRETQYF | TGTGCCAGCAGCTTAGGGGACAGGGAGACCCAGTACTTC | TRBD1 | TRBJ2-5 | 13 | NA | TRBV11-3
CASSLNLGGAFF | TGTGCCAGCAGCTTAAACTTGGGGGGAGCTTTCTTT | NA | TRBJ1-1 | 12 | NA | TRBV7-9
CSATDLYEQYF | TGCAGTGCCACTGACCTCTACGAGCAGTACTTC | NA | TRBJ2-7 | 11 | NA | TRBV20-1
CASSSEVLASVDEQFF | TGTGCCAGCAGCTCCGAGGTCCTAGCTAGTGTGGATGAGCAGTTCTTC | NA | TRBJ2-1 | 16 | NA | TRBV7-9
CASSPELVAYNEQFF | TGTGCCAGCTCACCCGAACTGGTCGCCTACAATGAGCAGTTCTTC | NA | TRBJ2-1 | 15 | NA | TRBV18
CASSESGRSYNEQFF | TGTGCCAGCAGCGAAAGCGGGAGGTCCTACAATGAGCAGTTCTTC | TRBD2 | TRBJ2-1 | 15 | NA | TRBV5-4
CASSEWGQGAYEQYF | TGTGCCAGCAGTGAATGGGGACAGGGTGCCTACGAGCAGTACTTC | TRBD1 | TRBJ2-7 | 15 | NA | TRBV25-1
CASSPAGGLGEQYF | TGTGCCAGCTCACCAGCCGGGGGTTTAGGCGAGCAGTACTTC | NA | TRBJ2-7 | 14 | NA | TRBV18
CASSEAGTSNEKLFF | TGTGCCAGCAGTGAAGCGGGGACATCGAATGAAAAACTGTTTTTT | NA | TRBJ1-4 | 15 | NA | TRBV2
CASSFGTGVNEQYF | TGCGCCAGCAGCTTCGGAACAGGGGTCAACGAGCAGTACTTC | TRBD1 | TRBJ2-7 | 14 | few | TRBV5-1
CASSERYRAPYEQYF | TGTGCCAGCAGTGAACGGTACAGGGCCCCCTACGAGCAGTACTTC | NA | TRBJ2-7 | 15 | NA | TRBV6-1
CASRGGSNIQYF | TGTGCCAGCAGGGGCGGGAGTAACATTCAGTACTTC | TRBD2 | TRBJ2-4 | 12 | once | TRBV28
CASSPSGTQYQETQYF | TGCGCCAGCAGCCCCAGCGGGACCCAGTACCAAGAGACCCAGTACTTC | TRBD2 | TRBJ2-5 | 16 | NA | TRBV5-1
CASSRGQGPYEQYF | TGTGCCAGTAGTAGGGGACAGGGACCCTACGAGCAGTACTTC | TRBD1 | TRBJ2-7 | 14 | NA | TRBV19
CASSRAEGRVGSEQYF | TGTGCCAGCAGCCGGGCCGAAGGGCGGGTGGGGTCGGAGCAGTACTTC | NA | TRBJ2-7 | 16 | NA | TRBV7-2
CASSPWDRGGTDTQYF | TGTGCCAGCTCACCCTGGGACAGGGGGGGCACAGATACGCAGTATTTT | TRBD1 | TRBJ2-3 | 16 | NA | TRBV18
CATRFEYEQYF | TGTGCCACCAGATTCGAATACGAGCAGTACTTC | NA | TRBJ2-7 | 11 | few | TRBV6-1
CASSLTWSQGDGYTF | TGCGCCAGCAGCCTAACCTGGTCACAGGGCGATGGCTACACCTTC | NA | TRBJ1-2 | 15 | NA | TRBV5-1
CASRSANTVGETQYF | TGCGCCAGCCGCTCGGCAAATACGGTAGGAGAGACCCAGTACTTC | NA | TRBJ2-5 | 15 | NA | TRBV5-1
CASSDSSDTQYF | TGTGCCAGCAGTGATTCTTCAGATACGCAGTATTTT | NA | TRBJ2-3 | 12 | NA | TRBV2
CASSSTTAAPFEAFF | TGTGCCAGCAGTTCAACGACGGCAGCACCATTTGAAGCTTTCTTT | NA | TRBJ1-1 | 15 | NA | TRBV28
CASSSGGGNKNTIYF | TGTGCCAGCAGTTCCGGGGGAGGGAACAAGAACACCATATATTTT | NA | TRBJ1-3 | 15 | NA | TRBV28
CASRRGETQYF | TGCGCCAGCCGGAGGGGGGAGACCCAGTACTTC | NA | TRBJ2-5 | 11 | NA | TRBV5-1
CASTPTRGANVLTF | TGTGCCAGTACGCCTACGAGGGGGGCCAACGTCCTGACTTTC | NA | TRBJ2-6 | 14 | NA | TRBV19
CASSPGKGSYEQYF | TGTGCCAGCTCACCTGGGAAGGGGTCTTACGAGCAGTACTTC | NA | TRBJ2-7 | 14 | NA | TRBV18
CASSLNPGDGEQFF | TGTGCCAGCAGCTTAAACCCAGGGGATGGAGAGCAGTTCTTC | NA | TRBJ2-1 | 14 | NA | TRBV7-9
CASSRTADQPQHF | TGTGCCAGTAGTCGGACAGCTGATCAGCCCCAGCATTTT | NA | TRBJ1-5 | 13 | NA | TRBV19
CASSLVVGGTEAFF | TGTGCCAGCAGCTTGGTGGTAGGGGGCACTGAAGCTTTCTTT | NA | TRBJ1-1 | 14 | NA | TRBV5-5
CASSPRFGQSEAKNIQYF | TGTGCCAGCAGCCCAAGATTTGGACAGTCCGAAGCCAAAAACATTCAGTACTTC | NA | TRBJ2-4 | 18 | NA | TRBV11-2
CASSLDPGPDKTQYF | TGTGCCAGCAGCCTAGACCCGGGACCAGATAAGACCCAGTACTTC | NA | TRBJ2-5 | 15 | NA | TRBV7-6
CASSPGRHSNQPQHF | TGTGCCAGTAGTCCAGGGAGGCATAGCAATCAGCCCCAGCATTTT | NA | TRBJ1-5 | 15 | many | TRBV19
CASSFGSTGGLQPQHF | TGTGCCAGCAGTTTTGGTTCGACAGGGGGCCTACAGCCCCAGCATTTT | TRBD1 | TRBJ1-5 | 16 | many | TRBV28
CASSGGDEQYF | TGTGCCAGCAGTGGAGGGGACGAGCAGTACTTC | NA | TRBJ2-7 | 11 | few | TRBV6-1
CASGEQPQHF | TGTGCCAGCGGAGAACAGCCCCAGCATTTT | NA | TRBJ1-5 | 10 | few | TRBV2
CASSQDRGRKAQYF | TGTGCCAGCAGCCAGGACAGAGGGAGGAAGGCCCAGTACTTC | NA | TRBJ2-5 | 14 | few | TRBV5-5
CASSWQGQQPQHF | TGTGCCAGCAGCTGGCAGGGACAGCAGCCCCAGCATTTT | TRBD1 | TRBJ1-5 | 13 | few | TRBV7-8
CASSKGQGYEQYF | TGCGCCAGCAGTAAGGGACAGGGCTACGAGCAGTACTTC | TRBD1 | TRBJ2-7 | 13 | few | TRBV10-1
CASGGYGGNTGELFF | TGCGCCAGCGGAGGGTACGGGGGCAACACCGGGGAGCTGTTTTTT | NA | TRBJ2-2 | 15 | NA | TRBV5-1
CASSELGQGTEAFF | TGTGCCAGCAGTGAATTGGGACAGGGCACTGAAGCTTTCTTT | TRBD1 | TRBJ1-1 | 14 | NA | TRBV25-1
CSARGGRDRLF | TGCAGTGCTAGAGGGGGCCGGGACCGTCTCTTC | NA | TRBJ1-2 | 11 | NA | TRBV20-1
CASSVPQGGESEQYF | TGCGCCAGCAGCGTCCCCCAGGGGGGAGAGTCCGAGCAGTACTTC | NA | TRBJ2-7 | 15 | NA | TRBV5-1
CARNRDRRYEQYF | TGTGCCAGGAACCGGGACAGGCGGTACGAGCAGTACTTC | TRBD1 | TRBJ2-7 | 13 | NA | TRBV11-2
CASSPTVNYGYTF | TGTGCCAGCAGTCCTACGGTTAACTATGGCTACACCTTC | NA | TRBJ1-2 | 13 | few | TRBV6-5
CASSQDIGLAGAETQYF | TGCGCCAGCAGCCAAGATATAGGACTAGCGGGAGCAGAGACCCAGTACTTC | TRBD2 | TRBJ2-5 | 17 | NA | TRBV4-1